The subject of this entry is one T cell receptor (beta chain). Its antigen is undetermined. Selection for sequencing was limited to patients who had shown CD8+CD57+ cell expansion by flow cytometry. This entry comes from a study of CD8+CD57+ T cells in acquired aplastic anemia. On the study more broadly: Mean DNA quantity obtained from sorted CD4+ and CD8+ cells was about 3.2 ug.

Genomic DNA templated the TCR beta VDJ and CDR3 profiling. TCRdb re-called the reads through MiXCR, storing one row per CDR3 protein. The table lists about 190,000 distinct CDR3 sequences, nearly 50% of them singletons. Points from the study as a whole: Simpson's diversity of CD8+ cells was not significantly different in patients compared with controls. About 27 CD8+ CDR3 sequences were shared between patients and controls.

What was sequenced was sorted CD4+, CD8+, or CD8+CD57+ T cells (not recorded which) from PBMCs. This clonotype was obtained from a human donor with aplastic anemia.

The CDR3 DNA reads TGTGCCACCAGTAAGGGACTCGACACCGGGGAGCTGTTTTTT. Translation gives CATSKGLDTGELFF. The gene calls are TRBV24-1 and TRBJ2-2, with a possible D match to TRBD2 (6 bases). CDR1 KGHDR and CDR2 SFDVKD come from the germline V gene. The CDR3 consists of 14 residues. The V gene lost 6 bases and the J gene lost 3 bases, with 10 bases spanning the gap.